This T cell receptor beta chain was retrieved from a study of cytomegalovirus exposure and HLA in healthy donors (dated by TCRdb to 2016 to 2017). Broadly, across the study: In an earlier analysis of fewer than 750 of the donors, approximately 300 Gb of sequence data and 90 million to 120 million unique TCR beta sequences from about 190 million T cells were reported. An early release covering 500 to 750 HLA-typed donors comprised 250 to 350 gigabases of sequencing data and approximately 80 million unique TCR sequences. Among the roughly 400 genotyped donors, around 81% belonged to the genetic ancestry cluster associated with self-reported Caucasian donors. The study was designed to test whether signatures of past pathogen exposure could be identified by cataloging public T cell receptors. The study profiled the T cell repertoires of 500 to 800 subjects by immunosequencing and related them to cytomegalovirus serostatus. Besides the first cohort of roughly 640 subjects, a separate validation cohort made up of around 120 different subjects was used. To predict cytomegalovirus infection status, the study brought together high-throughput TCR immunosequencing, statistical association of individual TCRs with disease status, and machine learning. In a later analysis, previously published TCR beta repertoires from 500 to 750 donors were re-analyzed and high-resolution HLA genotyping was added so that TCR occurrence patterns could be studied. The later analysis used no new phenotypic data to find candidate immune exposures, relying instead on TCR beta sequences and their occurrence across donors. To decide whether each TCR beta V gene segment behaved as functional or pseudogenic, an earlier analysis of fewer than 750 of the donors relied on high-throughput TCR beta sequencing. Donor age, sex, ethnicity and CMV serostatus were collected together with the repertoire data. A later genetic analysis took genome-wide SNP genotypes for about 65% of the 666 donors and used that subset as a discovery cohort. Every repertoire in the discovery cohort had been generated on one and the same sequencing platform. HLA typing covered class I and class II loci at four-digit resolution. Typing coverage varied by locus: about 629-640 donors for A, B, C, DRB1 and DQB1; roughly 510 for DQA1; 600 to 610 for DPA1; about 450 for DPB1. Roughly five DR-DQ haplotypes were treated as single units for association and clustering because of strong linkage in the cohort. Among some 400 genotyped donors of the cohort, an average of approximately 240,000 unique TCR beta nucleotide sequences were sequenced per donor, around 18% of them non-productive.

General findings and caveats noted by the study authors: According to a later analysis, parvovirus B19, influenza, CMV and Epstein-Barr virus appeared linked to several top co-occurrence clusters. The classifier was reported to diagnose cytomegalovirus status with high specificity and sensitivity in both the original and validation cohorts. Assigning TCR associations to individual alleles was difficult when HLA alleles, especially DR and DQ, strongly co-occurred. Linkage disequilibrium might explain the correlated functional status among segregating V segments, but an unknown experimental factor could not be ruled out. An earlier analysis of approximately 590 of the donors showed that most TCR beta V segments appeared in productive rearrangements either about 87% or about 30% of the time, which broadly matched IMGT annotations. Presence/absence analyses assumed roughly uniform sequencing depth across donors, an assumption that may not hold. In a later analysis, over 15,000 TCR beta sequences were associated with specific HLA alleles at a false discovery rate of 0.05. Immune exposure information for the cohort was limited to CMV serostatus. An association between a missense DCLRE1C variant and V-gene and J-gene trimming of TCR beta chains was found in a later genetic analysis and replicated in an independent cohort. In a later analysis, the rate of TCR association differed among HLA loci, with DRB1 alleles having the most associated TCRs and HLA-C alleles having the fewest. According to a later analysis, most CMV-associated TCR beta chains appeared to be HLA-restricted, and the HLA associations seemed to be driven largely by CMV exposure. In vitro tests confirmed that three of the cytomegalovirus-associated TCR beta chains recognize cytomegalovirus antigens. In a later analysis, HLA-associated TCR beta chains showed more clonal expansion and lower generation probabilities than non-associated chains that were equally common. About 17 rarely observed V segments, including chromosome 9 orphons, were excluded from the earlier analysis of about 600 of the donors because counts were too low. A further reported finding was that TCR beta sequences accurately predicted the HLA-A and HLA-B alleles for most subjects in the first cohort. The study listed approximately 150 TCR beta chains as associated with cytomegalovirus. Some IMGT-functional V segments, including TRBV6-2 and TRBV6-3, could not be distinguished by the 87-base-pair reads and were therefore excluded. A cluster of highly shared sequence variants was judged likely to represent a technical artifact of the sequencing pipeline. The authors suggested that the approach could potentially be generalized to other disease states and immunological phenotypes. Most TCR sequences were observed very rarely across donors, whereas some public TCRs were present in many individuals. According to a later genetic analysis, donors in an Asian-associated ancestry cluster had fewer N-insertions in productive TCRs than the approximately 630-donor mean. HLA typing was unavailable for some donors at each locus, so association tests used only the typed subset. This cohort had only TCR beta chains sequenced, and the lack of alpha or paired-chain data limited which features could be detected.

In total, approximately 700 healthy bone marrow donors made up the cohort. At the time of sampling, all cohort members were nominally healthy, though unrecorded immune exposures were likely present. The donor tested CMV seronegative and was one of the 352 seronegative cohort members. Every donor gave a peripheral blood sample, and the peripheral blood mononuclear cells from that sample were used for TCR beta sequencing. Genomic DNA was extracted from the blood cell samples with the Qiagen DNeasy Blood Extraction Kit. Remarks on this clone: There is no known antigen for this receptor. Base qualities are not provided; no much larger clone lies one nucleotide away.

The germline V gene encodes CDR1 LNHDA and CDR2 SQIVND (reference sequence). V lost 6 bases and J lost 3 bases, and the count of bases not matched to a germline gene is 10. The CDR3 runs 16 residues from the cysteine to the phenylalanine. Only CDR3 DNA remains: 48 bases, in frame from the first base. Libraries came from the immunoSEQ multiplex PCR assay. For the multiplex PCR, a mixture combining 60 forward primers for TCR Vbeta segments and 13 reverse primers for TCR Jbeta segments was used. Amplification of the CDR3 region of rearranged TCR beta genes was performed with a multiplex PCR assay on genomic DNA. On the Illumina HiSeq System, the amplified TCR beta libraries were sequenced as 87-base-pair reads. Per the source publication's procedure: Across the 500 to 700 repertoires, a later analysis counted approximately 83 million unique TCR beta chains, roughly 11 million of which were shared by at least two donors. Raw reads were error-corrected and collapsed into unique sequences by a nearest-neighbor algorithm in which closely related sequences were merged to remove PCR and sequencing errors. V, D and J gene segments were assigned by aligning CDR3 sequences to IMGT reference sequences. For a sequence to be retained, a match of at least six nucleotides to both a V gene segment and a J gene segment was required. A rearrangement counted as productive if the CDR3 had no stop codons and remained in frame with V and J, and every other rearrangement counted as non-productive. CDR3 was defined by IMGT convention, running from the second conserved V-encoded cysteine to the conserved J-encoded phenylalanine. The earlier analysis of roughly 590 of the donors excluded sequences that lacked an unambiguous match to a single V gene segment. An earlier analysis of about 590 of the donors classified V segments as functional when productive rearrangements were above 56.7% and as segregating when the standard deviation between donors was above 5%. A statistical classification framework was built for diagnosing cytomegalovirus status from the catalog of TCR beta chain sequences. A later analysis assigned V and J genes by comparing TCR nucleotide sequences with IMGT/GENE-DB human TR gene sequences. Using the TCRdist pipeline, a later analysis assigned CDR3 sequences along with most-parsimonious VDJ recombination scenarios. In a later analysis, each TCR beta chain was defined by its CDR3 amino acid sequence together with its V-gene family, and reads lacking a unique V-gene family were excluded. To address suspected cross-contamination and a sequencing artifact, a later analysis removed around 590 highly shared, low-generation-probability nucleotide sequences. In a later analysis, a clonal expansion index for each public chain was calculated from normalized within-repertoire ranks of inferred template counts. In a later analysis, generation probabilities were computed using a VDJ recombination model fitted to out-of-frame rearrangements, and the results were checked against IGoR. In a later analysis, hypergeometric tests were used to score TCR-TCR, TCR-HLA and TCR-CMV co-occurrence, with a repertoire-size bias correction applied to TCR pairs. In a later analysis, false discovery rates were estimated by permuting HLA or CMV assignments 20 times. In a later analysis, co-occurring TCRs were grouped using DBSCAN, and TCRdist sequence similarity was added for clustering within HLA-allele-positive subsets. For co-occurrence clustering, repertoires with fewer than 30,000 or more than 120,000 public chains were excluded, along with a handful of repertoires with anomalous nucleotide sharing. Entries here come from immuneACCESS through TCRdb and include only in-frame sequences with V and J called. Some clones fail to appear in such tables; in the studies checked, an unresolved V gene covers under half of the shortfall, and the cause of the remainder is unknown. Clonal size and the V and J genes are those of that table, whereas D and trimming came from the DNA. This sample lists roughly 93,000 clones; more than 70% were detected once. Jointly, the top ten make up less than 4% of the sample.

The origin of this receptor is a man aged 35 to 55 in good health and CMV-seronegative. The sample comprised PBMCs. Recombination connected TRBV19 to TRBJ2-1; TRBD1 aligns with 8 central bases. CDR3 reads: CASSPTSQGVYNEQFF. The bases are TGTGCCAGTAGCCCTACCTCACAGGGGGTCTACAATGAGCAGTTCTTC.